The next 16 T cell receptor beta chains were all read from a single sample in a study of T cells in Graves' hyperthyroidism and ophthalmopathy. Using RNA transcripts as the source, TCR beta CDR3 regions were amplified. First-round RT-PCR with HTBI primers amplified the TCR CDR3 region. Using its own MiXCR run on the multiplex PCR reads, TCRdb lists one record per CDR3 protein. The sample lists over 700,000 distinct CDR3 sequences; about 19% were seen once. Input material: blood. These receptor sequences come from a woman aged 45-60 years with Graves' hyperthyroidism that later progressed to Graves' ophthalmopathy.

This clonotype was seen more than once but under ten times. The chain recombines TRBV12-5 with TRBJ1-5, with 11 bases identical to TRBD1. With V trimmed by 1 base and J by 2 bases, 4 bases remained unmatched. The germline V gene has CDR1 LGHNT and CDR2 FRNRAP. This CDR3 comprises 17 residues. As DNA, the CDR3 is TGTGCTAGTGGTTTGGGGACAGGGGGCGCGGGCAATCAGCCCCAGCATTTT. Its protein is CASGLGTGGAGNQPQHF.

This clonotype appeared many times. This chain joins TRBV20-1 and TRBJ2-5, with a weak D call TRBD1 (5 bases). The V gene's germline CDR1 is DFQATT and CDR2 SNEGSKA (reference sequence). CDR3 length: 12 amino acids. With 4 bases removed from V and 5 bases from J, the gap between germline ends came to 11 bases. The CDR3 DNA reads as TGCAGTGCTACGCAGGGATGGGAGACCCAGTACTTC. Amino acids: CSATQGWETQYF.

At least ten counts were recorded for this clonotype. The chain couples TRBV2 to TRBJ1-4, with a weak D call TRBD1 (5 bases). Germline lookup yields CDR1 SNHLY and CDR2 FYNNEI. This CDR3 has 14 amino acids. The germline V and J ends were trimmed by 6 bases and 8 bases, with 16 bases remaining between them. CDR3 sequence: CASRKDGGGEKLFF. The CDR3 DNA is TGTGCCAGCAGGAAAGACGGGGGGGGAGAAAAACTGTTTTTT.

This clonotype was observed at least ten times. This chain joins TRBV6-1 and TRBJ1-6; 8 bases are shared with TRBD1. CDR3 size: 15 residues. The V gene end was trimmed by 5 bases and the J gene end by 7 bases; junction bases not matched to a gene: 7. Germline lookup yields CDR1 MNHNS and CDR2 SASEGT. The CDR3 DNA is TGTGCCAGCAGTCCAAGGGACAGGTCCAATTCACCCCTCCACTTT. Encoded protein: CASSPRDRSNSPLHF.

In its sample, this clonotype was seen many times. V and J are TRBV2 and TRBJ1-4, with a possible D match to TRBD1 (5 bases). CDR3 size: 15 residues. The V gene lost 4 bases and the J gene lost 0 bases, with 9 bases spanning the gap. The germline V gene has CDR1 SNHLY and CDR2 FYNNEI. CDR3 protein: CASSVGDATNEKLFF. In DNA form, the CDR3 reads TGTGCCAGCAGTGTGGGGGACGCAACTAATGAAAAACTGTTTTTT. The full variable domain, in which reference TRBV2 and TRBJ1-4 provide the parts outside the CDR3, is EPEVTQTPSHQVTQMGQEVILRCVPISNHLYFYWYRQILGQKVEFLVSFYNNEISEKSEIFDDQFSVERPDGSNFTLKIRSTKLEDSAMYFCASSVGDATNEKLFFGSGTQLSVL.

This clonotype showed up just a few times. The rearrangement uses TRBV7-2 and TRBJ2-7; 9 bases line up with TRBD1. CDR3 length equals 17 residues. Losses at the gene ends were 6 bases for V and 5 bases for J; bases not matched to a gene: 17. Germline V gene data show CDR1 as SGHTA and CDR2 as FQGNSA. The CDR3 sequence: CASSSKLAGQGANEQYF. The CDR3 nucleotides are TGTGCCAGCAGTTCAAAACTTGCGGGACAGGGTGCTAACGAGCAGTACTTC.

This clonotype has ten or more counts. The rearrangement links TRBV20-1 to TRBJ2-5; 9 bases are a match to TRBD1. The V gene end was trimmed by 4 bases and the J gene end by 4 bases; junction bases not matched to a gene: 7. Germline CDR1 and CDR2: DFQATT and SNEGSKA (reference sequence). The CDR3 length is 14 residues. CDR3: CSAKPGQGGETQYF. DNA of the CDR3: TGCAGTGCTAAGCCGGGACAGGGAGGAGAGACCCAGTACTTC.

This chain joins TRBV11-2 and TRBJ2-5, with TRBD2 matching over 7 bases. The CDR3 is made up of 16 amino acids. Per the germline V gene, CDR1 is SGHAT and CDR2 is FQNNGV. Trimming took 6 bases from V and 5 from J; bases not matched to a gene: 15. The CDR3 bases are TGTGCCAGCAGTGCCGGAGGGGCAGGGCGGGGGGAGACCCAGTACTTC. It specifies CASSAGGAGRGETQYF.

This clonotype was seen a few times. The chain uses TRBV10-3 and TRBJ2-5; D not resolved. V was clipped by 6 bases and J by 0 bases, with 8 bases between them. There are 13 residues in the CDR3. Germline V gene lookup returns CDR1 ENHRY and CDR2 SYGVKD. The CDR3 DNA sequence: TGTGCCATCAGAGGTAACAACCAAGAGACCCAGTACTTC. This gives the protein CAIRGNNQETQYF.

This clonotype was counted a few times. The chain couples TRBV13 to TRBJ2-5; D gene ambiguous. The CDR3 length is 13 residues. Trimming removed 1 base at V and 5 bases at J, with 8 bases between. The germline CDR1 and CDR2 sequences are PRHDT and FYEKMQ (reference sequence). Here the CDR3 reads CASSLDGWETQYF. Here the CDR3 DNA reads TGTGCCAGCAGCTTAGATGGGTGGGAGACCCAGTACTTC.

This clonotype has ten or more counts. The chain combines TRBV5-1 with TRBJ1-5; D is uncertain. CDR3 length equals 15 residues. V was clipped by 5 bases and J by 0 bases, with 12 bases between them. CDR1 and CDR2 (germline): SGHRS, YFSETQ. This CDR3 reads CASRESGSSNQPQHF. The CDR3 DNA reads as TGCGCCAGCAGGGAGTCGGGTTCTAGCAATCAGCCCCAGCATTTT. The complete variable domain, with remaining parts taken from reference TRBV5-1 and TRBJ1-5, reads KAGVTQTPRYLIKTRGQQVTLSCSPISGHRSVSWYQQTPGQGLQFLFEYFSETQRNKGNFPGRFSGRQFSNSRSEMNVSTLELGDSALYLCASRESGSSNQPQHFGDGTRLSIL.

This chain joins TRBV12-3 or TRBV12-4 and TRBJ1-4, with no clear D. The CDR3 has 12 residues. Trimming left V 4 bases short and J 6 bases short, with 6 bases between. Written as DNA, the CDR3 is TGTGCCAGCAGTTCGGACCATGAAAAACTGTTTTTT. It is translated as CASSSDHEKLFF.

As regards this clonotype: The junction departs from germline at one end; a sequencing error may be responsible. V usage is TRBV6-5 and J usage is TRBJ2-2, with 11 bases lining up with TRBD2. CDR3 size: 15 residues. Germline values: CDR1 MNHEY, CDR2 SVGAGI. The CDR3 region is CASSYSGGATGERFF. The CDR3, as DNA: TGTGCCAGCAGTTATAGCGGGGGGGCTACCGGGGAGCGGTTTTTT.

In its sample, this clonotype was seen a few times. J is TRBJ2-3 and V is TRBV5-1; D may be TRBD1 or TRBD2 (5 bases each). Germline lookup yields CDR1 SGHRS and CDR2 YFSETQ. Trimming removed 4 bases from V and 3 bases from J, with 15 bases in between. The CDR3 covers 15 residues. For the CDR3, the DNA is TGCGCCAGCAGCCCTTGGACAAGAGGGACAGATACGCAGTATTTT. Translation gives CASSPWTRGTDTQYF.

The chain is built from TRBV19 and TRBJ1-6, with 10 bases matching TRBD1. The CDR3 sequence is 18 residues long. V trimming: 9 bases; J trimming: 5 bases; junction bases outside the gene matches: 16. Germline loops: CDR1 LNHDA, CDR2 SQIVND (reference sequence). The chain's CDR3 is CASRKFGTGASDNSPLHF. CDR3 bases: TGTGCCAGCAGAAAATTCGGGACAGGGGCTTCCGATAATTCACCCCTCCACTTT. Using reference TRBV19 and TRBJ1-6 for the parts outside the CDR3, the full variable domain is DGGITQSPKYLFRKEGQNVTLSCEQNLNHDAMYWYRQDPGQGLRLIYYSQIVNDFQKGDIAEGYSVSREKKESFPLTVTSAQKNPTAFYLCASRKFGTGASDNSPLHFGNGTRLTVT.

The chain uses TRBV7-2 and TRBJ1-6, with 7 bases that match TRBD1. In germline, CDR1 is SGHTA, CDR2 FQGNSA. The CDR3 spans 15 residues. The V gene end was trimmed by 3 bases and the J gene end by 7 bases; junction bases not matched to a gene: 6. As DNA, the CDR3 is TGTGCCAGCAGCTTCGTGAGGGACAGCAATTCACCCCTCCACTTT. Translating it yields CASSFVRDSNSPLHF. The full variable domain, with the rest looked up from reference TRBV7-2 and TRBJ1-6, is GAGVSQSPSNKVTEKGKDVELRCDPISGHTALYWYRQSLGQGLEFLIYFQGNSAPDKSGLPSDRFSAERTGGSVSTLTIQRTQQEDSAVYLCASSFVRDSNSPLHFGNGTRLTVT.